The 13 T cell receptor beta chains in this list originate from one sample, sequenced in a study of cytomegalovirus exposure and HLA in healthy donors. Use of 60 Vbeta and 13 Jbeta primers characterized the PCR. The assay was immunoSEQ multiplex PCR, and TCRdb's table has in-frame clones only and misses some. This sample has 170,000 or so clones, with 80% found just once. Sequencing was carried out using PBMCs. The receptors come from a man aged 35-49 years in good health and CMV-seronegative.

The rearrangement uses TRBV4-3 and TRBJ1-2; 8 bases align to TRBD1. The CDR3 is 16 residues long. Per the germline V gene, CDR1 is LGHNA and CDR2 is YSLEER. Losses at the gene ends were 0 bases for V and 4 bases for J; bases not matched to a gene: 7. The CDR3 DNA sequence: TGCGCCAGCAGCCAAGATCGGGCAGGGGGCATCTATGGCTACACCTTC. It encodes CASSQDRAGGIYGYTF.

The chain carries TRBV19 and TRBJ1-2; D is perhaps TRBD1 (6 bases). The CDR3 contains 14 residues. Trimming stripped 4 bases from V and 8 bases from J, with 17 bases between. Germline V lookup: CDR1 LNHDA, CDR2 SQIVND (reference sequence). CDR3 sequence (DNA): TGTGCCAGTAGTAAGGGGGGGTTCGTCGGCGGCTACACCTTC. Its protein is CASSKGGFVGGYTF.

The DNA for the CDR3 is TGTGCCAGCAGTACTTACAGGGTAAACACTGAAGCTTTCTTT. This encodes CASSTYRVNTEAFF. J is TRBJ1-1 and V is TRBV6-1, with a tentative D call TRBD1 (6 bases). This CDR3 has 14 residues. Trimming pared 5 bases from V and 2 bases from J, leaving 12 bases between. Per the germline V gene, CDR1 is MNHNS and CDR2 is SASEGT.

This clone showed up just a few times. The rearrangement joins TRBV11-2 to TRBJ2-7; tentatively, D is TRBD2 (6 bases). Per the germline V gene, CDR1 is SGHAT and CDR2 is FQNNGV. Between the trimmed V and J ends, which lost 4 bases and 3 bases, there was a span of 16 bases. This CDR3 region has 15 residues. The CDR3 loop reads CASSSGTWGDYEQYF. DNA for the CDR3: TGTGCCAGCAGCTCCGGGACGTGGGGGGACTACGAGCAGTACTTC.

The V call is TRBV19, the J call TRBJ2-4, with D perhaps TRBD1 (6 bases). Germline V CDR1 and CDR2: LNHDA, SQIVND (reference sequence). V dropped 5 bases and J dropped 0 bases, with 14 bases sitting between them. The CDR3 is 16 amino acids. DNA for the CDR3: TGTGCCAGTAGTGCCCGGACAGCACTAGCCAAAAACATTCAGTACTTC. Encoded protein: CASSARTALAKNIQYF.

The chain recombines TRBV7-2 with TRBJ2-7, with 10 bases matching TRBD1. V lost 1 base, J lost 0 bases, and 6 bases stayed unmatched. The CDR3 consists of 17 residues. Germline CDR1 reads SGHTA; CDR2 reads FQGNSA. Here the CDR3 DNA reads TGTGCCAGCAGCTTAGACTTCTGGACAGGGGGCTCCTACGAGCAGTACTTC. Amino acids: CASSLDFWTGGSYEQYF.

DNA for the CDR3: TGCGCCAGCAGTGAGTCGACAGGGGTCGGCGGCTACACCTTC. Translating gives CASSESTGVGGYTF. The chain uses TRBV10-2 and TRBJ1-2; 8 bases map to TRBD1. The germline gives CDR1 WSHSY, CDR2 SAAADI. This CDR3 comprises 14 residues. The ends lost 0 bases at V and 8 bases at J; junction bases unmatched: 5.

The J gene is TRBJ2-2, the V gene TRBV6-6; 8 bases match TRBD1. CDR1 and CDR2 from the germline V gene are MNHNY and SVGAGI (reference sequence). Unmatched junction bases numbered 4, after V lost 4 bases and J lost 6 bases. The CDR3 spans 14 residues. CDR3 sequence (DNA): TGTGCCAGCAGTTCCAACAGGGGGTCCGGGGAGCTGTTTTTT. It encodes CASSSNRGSGELFF.

The chain is built from TRBV6-5 and TRBJ1-2; TRBD1 matches 11 bases. The CDR3 loop spans 13 amino acids. V lost 6 bases and J lost 8; bases outside the gene matches: 5. Germline V gene lookup returns CDR1 MNHEY and CDR2 SVGAGI. In DNA, the CDR3 is TGTGCCAGCAGCCGGGACAGGGGGGGAGGCTACACCTTC. Translating it yields CASSRDRGGGYTF.

This chain connects TRBV2 to TRBJ1-1; tentatively, D is TRBD1 (6 bases). The CDR3 covers 15 residues. V shed 3 bases and J shed 4 bases, with 15 bases lying between them. Germline V gives CDR1 SNHLY, CDR2 FYNNEI. The chain's CDR3 is CASSERRGRATEAFF. The DNA for the CDR3 is TGTGCCAGCAGTGAGCGGCGGGGGCGGGCCACTGAAGCTTTCTTT.

V usage is TRBV7-2 and J usage is TRBJ1-4, with unresolved D. CDR1 and CDR2 from the germline V gene are SGHTA and FQGNSA. This CDR3 spans 15 amino acids. V was pared by 5 bases and J by 1 base, with 11 bases between. DNA for the CDR3: TGTGCCAGCAGCACTGGGCCCCGAACTAATGAAAAACTGTTTTTT. This gives the protein CASSTGPRTNEKLFF.

The rearrangement links TRBV20-1 to TRBJ2-5; D may be TRBD2 (6 bases). The V end lost 8 bases, the J end lost 7 bases, and 14 bases lay between the germline ends. The CDR3 sequence is 11 residues long. The germline CDR1 and CDR2 sequences are DFQATT and SNEGSKA (reference sequence). CDR3 loop: CSLTSKATQYF. In DNA form, the CDR3 reads TGCAGTTTAACTAGCAAGGCGACCCAGTACTTC.

The J gene is TRBJ1-3, the V gene TRBV25-1, with a weak D call TRBD1 (5 bases). Trimming removed 5 bases at V and 0 bases at J, with 11 bases between. Germline V gene sequence: CDR1 MGHDK, CDR2 SYGVNS. The CDR3 extends over 15 amino acids. DNA of the CDR3: TGTGCCAGCAGTCCCGACAGCAGCTCTGGAAACACCATATATTTT. Translated, it gives CASSPDSSSGNTIYF.